The clone carrying this T cell receptor beta chain was recorded once. Generated by immunoSEQ multiplex PCR, the TCRdb table keeps only in-frame clones and is missing some. This table holds about 100,000 clones, around nine tenths found once. This entry is derived from a study of blood T cell repertoires in COVID-19. About the research overall: PBMCs, B-cell-depleted T cells, or T cells were the source of the cDNA or gDNA that made up the material.

The CDR3 is 13 residues long. With 1 base clipped from V and 6 bases from J, the junction kept 0 bases outside the gene matches. CDR1 and CDR2 (germline): SGHTA, FQGNSA. This TCR derives from a human donor in a cohort sampled during active COVID-19. V usage is TRBV7-2 and J usage is TRBJ1-5, with TRBD1 matching 7 bases. The sample comprised peripheral blood. The CDR3 loop reads CASSLEGAQPQHF. CDR3 nucleotides: TGTGCCAGCAGCTTAGAGGGGGCTCAGCCCCAGCATTTT. Using reference TRBV7-2 and TRBJ1-5 for the parts outside the CDR3, the full variable domain is GAGVSQSPSNKVTEKGKDVELRCDPISGHTALYWYRQSLGQGLEFLIYFQGNSAPDKSGLPSDRFSAERTGGSVSTLTIQRTQQEDSAVYLCASSLEGAQPQHFGDGTRLSIL.